This TCR beta chain is from a study of cytomegalovirus exposure and HLA in healthy donors. The PCR employed 60 Vbeta primers together with 13 Jbeta primers. Using immunoSEQ multiplex PCR, the repertoire was profiled, and TCRdb retains in-frame clones only, with some absent. The profile shows about 190,000 clones, 80% to 90% of them singletons. This CDR3 spans 13 amino acids. V was pared by 1 base and J by 2 bases, with 5 bases between. CDR1 and CDR2 from the germline V gene are SGHDN and FVKESK. Findings and caveats of the study: It is likely that the observed cluster of highly shared sequence variants was a sequencing artifact. Previous analysis showed most TCR beta V segments were productive about 90% or about 30% of the time.

As regards this clone: Antigen: not known. Different DNA sequences within this sample yield the same CDR3.

The clonotype originates from a man aged 25 to 40 in good health and CMV-seronegative. This rearrangement joins TRBV14 to TRBJ1-2, with D unresolved. Sequences were obtained from PBMCs. The CDR3 loop reads CASSQGQNYGYTF. Here the CDR3 DNA reads TGTGCCAGCAGCCAAGGGCAGAACTATGGCTACACCTTC.